The 13 T cell receptor beta chains below all came from one sample that was sequenced in a study of CD8+ T cells in alopecia areata. cDNA reverse transcribed from extracted RNA served as the sequencing template. Data came from immunoSEQ multiplex PCR; TCRdb stores just in-frame clones and leaves some out. The sample records under 250,000 clones, more than 45% being singletons. The treatment is: oral pan-JAK inhibitor, 5-10 mg twice daily. Sequencing used CD4+ T cells sorted from blood, obtained at week 4, from a patient treated with tofacitinib. These receptors all come from a human donor with alopecia areata.

The chain joins TRBV11-2 to TRBJ2-1, with 9 bases matching TRBD2. Germline V gives CDR1 SGHAT, CDR2 FQNNGV. Trimming at V came to 6 bases and at J to 6 bases, leaving 9 bases not matched to a gene. The CDR3 consists of 15 residues. CDR3 sequence: CASRGLAPKGNEQFF. As DNA, the CDR3 is TGTGCCAGCAGGGGACTAGCCCCTAAGGGCAATGAGCAGTTCTTC.

This clone was picked up a small number of times. The chain has TRBV29-1 and TRBJ2-4; D call uncertain. There are 12 residues in the CDR3. The germline CDR1 and CDR2 sequences are SQVTM and ANQGSEA. Trimming pared 5 bases from V and 5 bases from J, leaving 10 bases between. The CDR3 is CSVIRRENIQYF. The CDR3 DNA is TGCAGCGTTATCCGTCGCGAAAACATTCAGTACTTC.

V and J are TRBV29-1 and TRBJ2-3; 8 nucleotides agree with TRBD1. Trimming removed 4 bases from V and 7 bases from J; junction bases left unmatched: 4. This CDR3 has 12 amino acids. Germline-derived CDR1 and CDR2 are SQVTM and ANQGSEA. CDR3 DNA sequence: TGCAGCGTTGCGCAGGGGGCGAATACGCAGTATTTT. Translation: CSVAQGANTQYF.

This clone was seen many times. The chain joins TRBV5-4 to TRBJ2-1; 16 bases line up with TRBD2. Germline loops: CDR1 SGHNT, CDR2 YYREEE (reference sequence). The length of the CDR3 is 19 residues. After removal of 5 bases from V and 1 base from J, the junction contained 9 bases not matched to a gene. CDR3: CASRRTGTSGGASYNEQFF. In DNA, the CDR3 is TGTGCCAGCAGACGCACCGGGACTAGCGGGGGGGCATCCTACAATGAGCAGTTCTTC.

This clone was counted between two and nine times. The genes are TRBV4-3 and TRBJ2-2; D gene unclear. Germline CDR1 and CDR2: LGHNA and YSLEER. The CDR3 has 13 amino acids. V shed 1 base and J shed 6 bases, with 6 bases lying between them. The DNA of the CDR3 is TGCGCCAGCAGCCAAGCTTGGTCCGGGGAGCTGTTTTTT. The encoded protein is CASSQAWSGELFF.

The chain couples TRBV29-1 to TRBJ2-7; D may be TRBD1 (6 bases). Germline V gives CDR1 SQVTM, CDR2 ANQGSEA. The CDR3 covers 13 residues. Trimming cost V 5 bases and J 2 bases, with 13 bases left between them. The CDR3 is CSVPGHGAYEQYF. The CDR3 bases are TGCAGCGTTCCGGGACATGGGGCCTACGAGCAGTACTTC.

There are a few counts of this clone. V usage is TRBV29-1 and J usage is TRBJ2-3, with 11 bases fitting TRBD2. CDR3 length: 16 amino acids. Germline lookup yields CDR1 SQVTM and CDR2 ANQGSEA. Losses at the gene ends were 6 bases for V and 2 bases for J; bases not matched to a gene: 10. The CDR3 DNA follows: TGCAGCGTGCGGGGCACGACTAGCGGGAACACAGATACGCAGTATTTT. Residues: CSVRGTTSGNTDTQYF.

Note on this clone: Other DNA sequences of this sample code for an identical CDR3. CDR3 coding DNA: TGTGCCAGCTCACCGCTAACCGACAGACAAGAGACCCAGTACTTC. It codes for CASSPLTDRQETQYF. The chain combines TRBV18 with TRBJ2-5, with D possibly matching TRBD1 (5 bases). Between the trimmed V and J ends, which lost 3 bases and 2 bases, there was a span of 13 bases. Germline V gene data show CDR1 as KGHSH and CDR2 as LQKENI. The CDR3 has 15 amino acids. The full variable domain, rest sourced from reference TRBV18 and TRBJ2-5, is NAGVMQNPRHLVRRRGQEARLRCSPMKGHSHVYWYRQLPEEGLKFMVYLQKENIIDESGMPKERFSAEFPKEGPSILRIQQVVRGDSAAYFCASSPLTDRQETQYFGPGTRLLVL.

This clone was found a few times. The chain is built from TRBV9 and TRBJ1-3, with D possibly being TRBD1 (6 bases). The germline CDR1 and CDR2 sequences are SGDLS and YYNGEE. CDR3 length: 17 amino acids. The V gene lost 1 base and the J gene lost 0 bases, with 14 bases spanning the gap. The CDR3 reads CASSVNLGGTSGNTIYF. The CDR3 region has the DNA TGTGCCAGCAGCGTAAACCTGGGGGGCACCTCTGGAAACACCATATATTTT.

This clone was observed once. The chain recombines TRBV30 with TRBJ1-2; the D gene is possibly TRBD1 (5 bases). In germline, CDR1 is GTSNPN, CDR2 SVGIG (reference sequence). The CDR3 is 12 residues long. Trimming removed 5 bases from V and 4 bases from J, with 11 bases in between. CDR3 DNA: TGTGCCTGGGGACACGGAGTCTATGGCTACACCTTC. Residues: CAWGHGVYGYTF.

This chain links TRBV9 with TRBJ2-1; 12 positions agree with TRBD2. Germline V gives CDR1 SGDLS, CDR2 YYNGEE. The V segment lost 4 bases and the J segment 4 bases; nucleotides outside the gene matches: 6. There are 16 residues in the CDR3. The CDR3 spells CASSFGLAGRYNEQFF. CDR3 sequence (DNA): TGTGCCAGCAGCTTCGGACTAGCGGGGAGATACAATGAGCAGTTCTTC. The whole variable domain, remainder taken from reference TRBV9 and TRBJ2-1, is DSGVTQTPKHLITATGQRVTLRCSPRSGDLSVYWYQQSLDQGLQFLIQYYNGEERAKGNILERFSAQQFPDLHSELNLSSLELGDSALYFCASSFGLAGRYNEQFFGPGTRLTVL.

The chain joins TRBV29-1 to TRBJ1-2; 8 positions match TRBD1. V lost 2 bases and J lost 4; bases outside the gene matches: 3. Germline V CDR1 and CDR2: SQVTM, ANQGSEA. This CDR3 has 13 residues. The CDR3 loop reads CSVEPGGGYGYTF. The DNA of the CDR3 is TGCAGCGTTGAACCAGGGGGCGGCTATGGCTACACCTTC.

V and J are TRBV5-7 and TRBJ1-5; D call uncertain. TRBV5-7 is marked as an open reading frame, function uncertain. Trimming stripped 3 bases from V and 3 bases from J, with 7 bases between. CDR3 size: 13 residues. CDR3 bases: TGTGCCAGCAGCTGGTGGTCCAATCAGCCCCAGCATTTT. Protein sequence: CASSWWSNQPQHF.